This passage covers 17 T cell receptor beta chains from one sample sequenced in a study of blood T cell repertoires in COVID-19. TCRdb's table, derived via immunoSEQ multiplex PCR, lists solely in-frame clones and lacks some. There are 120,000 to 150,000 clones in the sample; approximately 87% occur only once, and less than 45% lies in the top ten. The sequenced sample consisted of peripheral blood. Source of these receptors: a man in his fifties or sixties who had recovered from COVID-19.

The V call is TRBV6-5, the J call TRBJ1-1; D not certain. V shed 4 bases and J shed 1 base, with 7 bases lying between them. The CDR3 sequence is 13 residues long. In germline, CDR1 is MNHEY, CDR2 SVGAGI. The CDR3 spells CASSFRQNTEAFF. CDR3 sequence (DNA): TGTGCCAGCAGTTTTCGACAGAACACTGAAGCTTTCTTT.

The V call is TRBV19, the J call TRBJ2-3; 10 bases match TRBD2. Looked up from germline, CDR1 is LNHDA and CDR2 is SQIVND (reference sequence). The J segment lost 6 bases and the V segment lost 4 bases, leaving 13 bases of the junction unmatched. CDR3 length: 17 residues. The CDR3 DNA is TGTGCCAGTAGTACTCAATGGACTAGCGGTCTCTATGATACGCAGTATTTT. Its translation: CASSTQWTSGLYDTQYF. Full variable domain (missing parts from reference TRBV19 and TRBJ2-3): DGGITQSPKYLFRKEGQNVTLSCEQNLNHDAMYWYRQDPGQGLRLIYYSQIVNDFQKGDIAEGYSVSREKKESFPLTVTSAQKNPTAFYLCASSTQWTSGLYDTQYFGPGTRLTVL.

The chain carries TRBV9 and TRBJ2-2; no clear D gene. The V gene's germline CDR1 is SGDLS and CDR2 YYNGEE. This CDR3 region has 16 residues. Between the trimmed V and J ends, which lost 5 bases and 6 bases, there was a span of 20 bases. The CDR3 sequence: CASSAMPANPPGELFF. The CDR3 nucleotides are TGTGCCAGCAGTGCCATGCCTGCTAACCCCCCCGGGGAGCTGTTTTTT.

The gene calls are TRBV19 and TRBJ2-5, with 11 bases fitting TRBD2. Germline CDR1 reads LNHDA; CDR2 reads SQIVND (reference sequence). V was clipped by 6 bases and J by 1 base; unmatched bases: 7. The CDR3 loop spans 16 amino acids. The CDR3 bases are TGTGCCAGTAGGGGCCTAGCGGGGGGCCTCCAAGAGACCCAGTACTTC. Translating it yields CASRGLAGGLQETQYF. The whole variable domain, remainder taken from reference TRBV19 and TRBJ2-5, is DGGITQSPKYLFRKEGQNVTLSCEQNLNHDAMYWYRQDPGQGLRLIYYSQIVNDFQKGDIAEGYSVSREKKESFPLTVTSAQKNPTAFYLCASRGLAGGLQETQYFGPGTRLLVL.

CDR3 in DNA: TGCGCCAGCAGCTTGGCCGGACTAGCGGGGGGAGAGACCCAGTACTTC. Protein sequence: CASSLAGLAGGETQYF. The chain couples TRBV5-1 to TRBJ2-5; 14 nucleotides agree with TRBD2. J lost 4 bases, V lost 0 bases, and 2 bases had no gene match. In germline, CDR1 is SGHRS, CDR2 YFSETQ. The CDR3 is 16 amino acids.

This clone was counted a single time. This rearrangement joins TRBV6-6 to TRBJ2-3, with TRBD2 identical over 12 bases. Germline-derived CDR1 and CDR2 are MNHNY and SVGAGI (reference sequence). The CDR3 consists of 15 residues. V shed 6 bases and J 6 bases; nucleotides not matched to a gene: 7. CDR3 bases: TGTGCCAGCAGCCAGACTAGCGGGGGCCCGGATACGCAGTATTTT. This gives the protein CASSQTSGGPDTQYF.

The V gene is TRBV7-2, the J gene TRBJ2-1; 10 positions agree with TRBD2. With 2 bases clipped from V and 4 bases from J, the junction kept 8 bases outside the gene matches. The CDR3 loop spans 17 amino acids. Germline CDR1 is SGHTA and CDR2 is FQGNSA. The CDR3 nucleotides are TGTGCCAGCAGCTTATGGTTAGCGGGGGGAGATTACAATGAGCAGTTCTTC. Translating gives CASSLWLAGGDYNEQFF.

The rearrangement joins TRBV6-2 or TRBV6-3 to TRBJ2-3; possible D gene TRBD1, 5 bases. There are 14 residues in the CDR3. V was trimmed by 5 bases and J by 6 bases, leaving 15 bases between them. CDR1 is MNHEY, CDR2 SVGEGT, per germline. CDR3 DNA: TGTGCCAGCAGTAAAGAAGGGGCCTCGGATACGCAGTATTTT. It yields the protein CASSKEGASDTQYF.

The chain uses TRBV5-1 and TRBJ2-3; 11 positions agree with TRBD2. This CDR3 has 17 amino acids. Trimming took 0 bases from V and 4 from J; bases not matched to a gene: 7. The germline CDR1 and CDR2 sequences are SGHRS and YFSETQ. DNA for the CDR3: TGCGCCAGCAGCTTGGGGCTAGCGGGGGGTACGGCAGATACGCAGTATTTT. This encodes CASSLGLAGGTADTQYF.

The CDR3 sequence: CASSLALVGYTF. In DNA, the CDR3 is TGTGCCAGCAGCTTGGCCCTAGTGGGCTACACCTTC. The V and J genes are TRBV5-6 and TRBJ1-2; D remains ambiguous. This CDR3 is 12 amino acids long. CDR1 SGHDT and CDR2 YYEEEE come from the germline V gene. Trimming shortened V by 0 bases and J by 8 bases, and 8 bases separated the two germline ends.

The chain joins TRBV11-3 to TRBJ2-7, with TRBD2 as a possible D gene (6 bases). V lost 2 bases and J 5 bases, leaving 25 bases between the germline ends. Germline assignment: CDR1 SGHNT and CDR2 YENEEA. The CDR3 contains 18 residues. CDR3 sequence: CASSLLGTFGRLNDEQYF. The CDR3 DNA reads TGTGCCAGCAGCTTACTCGGGACTTTCGGGAGATTAAACGACGAGCAGTACTTC.

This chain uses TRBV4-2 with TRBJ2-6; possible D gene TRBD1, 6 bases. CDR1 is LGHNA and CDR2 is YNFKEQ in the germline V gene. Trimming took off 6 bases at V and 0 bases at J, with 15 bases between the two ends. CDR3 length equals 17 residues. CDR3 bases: TGTGCCAGCAGTCGAGATACAGGGATCTCTGGGGCCAACGTCCTGACTTTC. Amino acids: CASSRDTGISGANVLTF.

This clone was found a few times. CDR3 nucleotide sequence: TGTGCCAGCAGCTTGGTATTAGCGGGCCCTAGCACAGATACGCAGTATTTT. Translation gives CASSLVLAGPSTDTQYF. The chain joins TRBV5-4 to TRBJ2-3, with 7 bases aligning to TRBD2. Germline assignment: CDR1 SGHNT and CDR2 YYREEE (reference sequence). V lost 0 bases to trimming and J lost 0 bases; unmatched junction nucleotides: 7. The CDR3 loop spans 17 amino acids.

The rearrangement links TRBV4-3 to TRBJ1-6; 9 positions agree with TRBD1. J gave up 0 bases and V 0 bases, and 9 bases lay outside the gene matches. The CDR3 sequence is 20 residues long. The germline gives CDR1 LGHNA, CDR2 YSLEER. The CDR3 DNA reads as TGCGCCAGCAGCCAAGAAGTGACAGGGGGTGGGAGCTCCTATAATTCACCCCTCCACTTT. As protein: CASSQEVTGGGSSYNSPLHF.

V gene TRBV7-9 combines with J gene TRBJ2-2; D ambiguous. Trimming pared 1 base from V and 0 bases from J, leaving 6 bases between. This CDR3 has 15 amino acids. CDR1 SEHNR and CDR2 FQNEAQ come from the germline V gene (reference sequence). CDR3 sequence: CASSLGQANTGELFF. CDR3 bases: TGTGCCAGCAGCTTAGGTCAGGCGAACACCGGGGAGCTGTTTTTT.

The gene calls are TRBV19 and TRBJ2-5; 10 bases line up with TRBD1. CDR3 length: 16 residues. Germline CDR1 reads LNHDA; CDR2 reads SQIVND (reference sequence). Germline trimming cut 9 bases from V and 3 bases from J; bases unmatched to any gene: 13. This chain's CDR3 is CASAFNRDRGKETQYF. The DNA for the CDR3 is TGTGCCAGCGCCTTTAACCGGGACAGGGGTAAAGAGACCCAGTACTTC. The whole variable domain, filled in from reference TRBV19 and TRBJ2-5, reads DGGITQSPKYLFRKEGQNVTLSCEQNLNHDAMYWYRQDPGQGLRLIYYSQIVNDFQKGDIAEGYSVSREKKESFPLTVTSAQKNPTAFYLCASAFNRDRGKETQYFGPGTRLLVL.

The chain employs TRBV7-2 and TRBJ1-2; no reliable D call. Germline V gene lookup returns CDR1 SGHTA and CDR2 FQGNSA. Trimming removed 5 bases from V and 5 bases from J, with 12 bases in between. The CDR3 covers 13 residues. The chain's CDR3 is CASSPPPGYGYTF. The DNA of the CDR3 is TGTGCCAGCAGCCCACCGCCGGGGTATGGCTACACCTTC.